Shown below are 29 T cell receptor beta chains from a single sample sequenced in a study of neurological immune-mediated disorders. TCRdb ran MiXCR on the 5' RACE reads and lists one entry per CDR3 protein. The sample records 57,000 or so distinct CDR3 sequences, about an eighth being singletons. The sample taken for sequencing was PBMCs. The receptors were gathered from a man between 60 and 75 years old in good health.

This clonotype was recorded at least ten times. V is TRBV10-3 and J is TRBJ1-5; D is ambiguous. V was cut by 7 bases and J by 1 base, with 8 bases left in between. The CDR3 is made up of 13 amino acids. Germline CDR1 ENHRY, CDR2 SYGVKD. The CDR3 nucleotides read TGTGCCATCAAGGCCGGGAGCAATCAGCCCCAGCATTTT. Translated: CAIKAGSNQPQHF.

Notes on this clonotype: A single base separates this from a much larger clone, so it may be a read error. This sequence joins TRBV20-1 and TRBJ1-1; no firm D call. Trimming took 1 base from V and 3 from J, leaving 9 bases between them. Germline CDR1 reads DFQATT; CDR2 reads SNEGSKA (reference sequence). The CDR3 covers 13 residues. In DNA form, the CDR3 reads TGCAGTGCTAGAGTGACTGGGGACACTGAAGCTTTCTTT. Translated, it gives CSARVTGDTEAFF.

This clonotype was observed many times. The genes are TRBV4-2 and TRBJ1-6; 7 bases are shared with TRBD1. Germline trimming cut 0 bases from V and 9 bases from J; bases unmatched to any gene: 8. In germline, CDR1 is LGHNA, CDR2 YNFKEQ. The CDR3 is 16 amino acids. The CDR3 region is CASSQDPRGRGSPLHF. In DNA form, the CDR3 reads TGTGCCAGCAGCCAAGATCCAAGGGGGCGAGGTTCACCCCTCCACTTT.

In this sample, this clonotype turned up many times. The chain employs TRBV27 and TRBJ1-1, with a possible D match to TRBD1 (5 bases). Germline lookup yields CDR1 MNHEY and CDR2 SMNVEV (reference sequence). V was trimmed by 4 bases and J by 1 base, leaving 16 bases between them. The CDR3 sequence is 16 residues long. CDR3 nucleotide sequence: TGTGCCAGCAGTTCCTTTGTTGGGGCAGGGAACACTGAAGCTTTCTTT. Residues: CASSSFVGAGNTEAFF.

The chain employs TRBV18 and TRBJ2-7; the D is unclear. The germline V and J ends were trimmed by 2 bases and 5 bases, with 16 bases remaining between them. This CDR3 is built from 15 residues. The V gene's germline CDR1 is KGHSH and CDR2 LQKENI. CDR3 sequence reads: CASSPAKPRDHEQYF. DNA for the CDR3: TGTGCCAGCTCACCAGCCAAGCCGCGTGACCACGAGCAGTACTTC.

This clonotype appeared many times. The rearrangement links TRBV24-1 to TRBJ2-7, with TRBD1 matching 9 bases. Germline lookup yields CDR1 KGHDR and CDR2 SFDVKD. After removal of 3 bases from V and 5 bases from J, the junction contained 4 bases not matched to a gene. The CDR3 totals 14 residues. This chain's CDR3 is CATSDGRDRDEQYF. CDR3 DNA: TGTGCCACCAGTGATGGTAGGGACAGGGACGAGCAGTACTTC.

At least ten counts were recorded for this clonotype. This sequence joins TRBV24-1 and TRBJ2-3; TRBD2 aligns across 8 bases. Germline V gene lookup returns CDR1 KGHDR and CDR2 SFDVKD. This CDR3 contains 15 residues. Trimming cost V 5 bases and J 3 bases; bases outside gene matches: 6. The CDR3 DNA sequence: TGTGCCACCAGTGGGTCGGGAGGGGCAACAGATACGCAGTATTTT. Its translation: CATSGSGGATDTQYF.

Ten or more counts support this clonotype. As DNA, the CDR3 is TGTGCCAGCCGCATGGCGGGTCCTAACTATGGCTACACCTTC. Protein sequence: CASRMAGPNYGYTF. The chain uses TRBV7-2 and TRBJ1-2; D is ambiguous. CDR1 is SGHTA, CDR2 FQGNSA, per germline. The CDR3 totals 14 residues. The germline V and J ends were trimmed by 8 bases and 0 bases, with 13 bases remaining between them.

This clonotype came up many times. The chain uses TRBV4-3 and TRBJ2-4; the D gene is possibly TRBD1 (5 bases). The CDR3 spans 16 residues. From germline, CDR1 is LGHNA and CDR2 YSLEER. V dropped 1 base and J dropped 5 bases, with 15 bases sitting between them. The CDR3 bases are TGCGCCAGCAGCCAAGCCTTGGTTGCAGGGCAAAACATTCAGTACTTC. This gives the protein CASSQALVAGQNIQYF.

This clonotype has at least ten counts. This chain connects TRBV21-1 to TRBJ1-1; whether TRBD1, the table's D call, matches the DNA was not checked. TRBV21-1 constitutes a pseudogene. CDR3 length equals 14 residues. In DNA form, the CDR3 reads TGTGCCAGCAGTCGCGACAGGTTGAACACTGAAGCTTTCTTT. The encoded protein is CASSRDRLNTEAFF.

This clonotype has ten or more counts. This chain joins TRBV6-5 and TRBJ2-7; 8 nucleotides match TRBD1. Germline assignment: CDR1 MNHEY and CDR2 SVGAGI. CDR3 length: 17 amino acids. V was pared by 0 bases and J by 0 bases, with 7 bases of the junction left unmatched. The CDR3 region has the DNA TGTGCCAGCAGTTACTCTAGGACAGGGTTCAGCTCCTACGAGCAGTACTTC. This codes for CASSYSRTGFSSYEQYF.

This clonotype was picked up one time. The chain links TRBV20-1 to TRBJ2-7, with D maybe TRBD2 (7 bases). CDR1 is DFQATT, CDR2 SNEGSKA, per germline (reference sequence). The CDR3 contains 13 residues. The ends were cut back, 6 bases at V and 6 bases at J, with 18 bases in the middle. The chain's CDR3 is CSARGGGSIEQYF. CDR3 sequence (DNA): TGCAGTGCCAGGGGAGGGGGGTCCATCGAGCAGTACTTC.

This clonotype occurred many times. The V and J genes are TRBV20-1 and TRBJ2-4; 7 bases are shared with TRBD2. The trim removed 4 bases at V and 3 bases at J, leaving 9 bases unmatched. Germline V gives CDR1 DFQATT, CDR2 SNEGSKA (reference sequence). The CDR3 runs to 15 residues. In nucleotides, the CDR3 is TGCAGTGCTAAAGAGGGAGGGGCCTTCAAAAACATTCAGTACTTC. It translates to CSAKEGGAFKNIQYF.

This clonotype was seen at least ten times. This sequence joins TRBV5-5 and TRBJ1-1; 7 bases are shared with TRBD1. The CDR3 loop spans 13 amino acids. V trimming: 4 bases; J trimming: 5 bases; junction bases outside the gene matches: 5. Per the germline V gene, CDR1 is SGHKS and CDR2 is YYEKEE (reference sequence). The CDR3 is CASSVTGKTEAFF. CDR3 DNA sequence: TGTGCCAGCAGCGTGACAGGGAAAACTGAAGCTTTCTTT.

This clonotype came up many times. This chain uses TRBV9 with TRBJ1-1; D is ambiguous. Trimming left V 7 bases short and J 4 bases short, with 11 bases between. Per germline, CDR1 SGDLS and CDR2 YYNGEE. CDR3 size: 12 residues. CDR3 sequence: CASRRVGTEAFF. Here the CDR3 DNA reads TGTGCCAGCCGCAGAGTGGGCACTGAAGCTTTCTTT.

In this sample, this clonotype turned up many times. The V gene is TRBV20-1, the J gene TRBJ1-5; D may be TRBD1 (5 bases). The germline V and J ends were trimmed by 6 bases and 6 bases, with 12 bases remaining between them. The length of the CDR3 is 12 residues. The germline V gene encodes CDR1 DFQATT and CDR2 SNEGSKA (reference sequence). The DNA for the CDR3 is TGCAGTGCCCCCGGGGCAACTCAGCCCCAGCATTTT. Amino acid sequence: CSAPGATQPQHF.

This clonotype was picked up many times. The CDR3 DNA reads TGTGCCAGCAGCCAGGGGGCTGGAAGAGAGACCCAGTACTTC. It codes for CASSQGAGRETQYF. This chain joins TRBV7-9 and TRBJ2-5; TRBD1 matches at 8 bases. The CDR3 extends over 14 amino acids. Looked up from germline, CDR1 is SEHNR and CDR2 is FQNEAQ (reference sequence). The ends lost 5 bases at V and 4 bases at J; junction bases unmatched: 6.

This clonotype was observed at least ten times. The V call is TRBV7-8, the J call TRBJ2-2; 7 bases map to TRBD1. The V gene's germline CDR1 is SGHVS and CDR2 FQNEAQ. This CDR3 has 14 amino acids. Trimming cost V 2 bases and J 5 bases; bases outside gene matches: 2. Written as DNA, the CDR3 is TGTGCCAGCAGCTTAACAGGGGTGACCGGGGAGCTGTTTTTT. It translates to CASSLTGVTGELFF.

J is TRBJ2-1 and V is TRBV6-1, with TRBD1 identical over 8 bases. Per the germline V gene, CDR1 is MNHNS and CDR2 is SASEGT. The V segment lost 7 bases and the J segment 0 bases; nucleotides outside the gene matches: 5. The CDR3 has 15 amino acids. In DNA form, the CDR3 reads TGTGCCAGCACGGGACAGGTGAGCTCCTACAATGAGCAGTTCTTC. Its protein product is CASTGQVSSYNEQFF.

In its sample, this clonotype was seen many times. This sequence joins TRBV18 and TRBJ1-6; D gene ambiguous. Germline V CDR1 and CDR2: KGHSH, LQKENI. CDR3 length equals 15 residues. Trimming took 6 bases from V and 3 from J, leaving 12 bases between them. The CDR3 spells CASSKGAVYNSPLHF. In DNA form, the CDR3 reads TGTGCCAGCTCTAAAGGCGCTGTCTATAATTCACCCCTCCACTTT.

This clonotype appeared many times. The chain joins TRBV20-1 to TRBJ1-5; D is perhaps TRBD1 (5 bases). CDR3 length equals 14 residues. Germline V gene lookup returns CDR1 DFQATT and CDR2 SNEGSKA (reference sequence). V lost 4 bases and J lost 4, with 14 bases in between. CDR3 DNA: TGCAGTGCTAATTCCGGGACGGCGAATCAGCCCCAGCATTTT. Protein product: CSANSGTANQPQHF.

Notes on this clonotype: Possible read error: a much larger clone is one base away. The chain carries TRBV5-1 and TRBJ1-1; D may be TRBD1 (5 bases). V dropped 1 base and J dropped 0 bases, with 16 bases sitting between them. Germline assignment: CDR1 SGHRS and CDR2 YFSETQ. The CDR3 length is 17 residues. The CDR3 nucleotides read TGCGCCAGCAGCTTGAGGAGGGGCCTTAGGGTGAACACTGAAGCTTTCTTT. This gives the protein CASSLRRGLRVNTEAFF.

The chain is built from TRBV6-2 or TRBV6-3 and TRBJ2-5; possibly TRBD2 for D (5 bases). The germline V gene encodes CDR1 MNHEY and CDR2 SVGEGT. Trimming pared 6 bases from V and 5 bases from J, leaving 10 bases between. CDR3 length: 12 amino acids. The CDR3 nucleotides are TGTGCCAGCAGAGCGAGGAGGGAGACCCAGTACTTC. It yields the protein CASRARRETQYF.

This clonotype showed up many times. Here the CDR3 reads CSARVWLGDTQYF. The CDR3 region has the DNA TGCAGTGCTAGGGTGTGGTTGGGAGATACGCAGTATTTT. The chain links TRBV20-1 to TRBJ2-3; D unresolved. Looked up from germline, CDR1 is DFQATT and CDR2 is SNEGSKA (reference sequence). The CDR3 has 13 residues. Trimming stripped 3 bases from V and 5 bases from J, with 12 bases between.

This clonotype was detected many times. The chain recombines TRBV7-2 with TRBJ1-5; tentative D call: TRBD1 (5 bases). V lost 4 bases to trimming and J lost 7 bases, with 11 bases between them. The CDR3 has 13 amino acids. Per germline, CDR1 SGHTA and CDR2 FQGNSA. The CDR3 region is CASSSEWGQPQHF. Written as DNA, the CDR3 is TGTGCCAGCAGCTCAGAGTGGGGGCAGCCCCAGCATTTT.

A note on this clonotype: Sequence at one end of the junction differs from germline and may be a read error. CDR3 in amino acids: CSARSQLRGADDQYF. The CDR3 bases are TGCAGTGCTAGAAGTCAACTCCGTGGGGCGGACGACCAGTACTTC. The V call is TRBV20-1, the J call TRBJ2-7; D possibly corresponds to TRBD1 (5 bases). Looked up from germline, CDR1 is DFQATT and CDR2 is SNEGSKA (reference sequence). There are 15 residues in the CDR3.

This clonotype was observed many times. This chain connects TRBV5-5 to TRBJ1-1; D remains unclear. This CDR3 contains 14 residues. V lost 0 bases and J 1 base, leaving 7 bases between the germline ends. Per germline, CDR1 SGHKS and CDR2 YYEKEE (reference sequence). The CDR3 DNA sequence: TGTGCCAGCAGCTTGGCCGGGGAGAACACTGAAGCTTTCTTT. Its protein is CASSLAGENTEAFF.

In this sample, this clonotype turned up many times. This chain joins TRBV7-2 and TRBJ2-7, with a tentative D call TRBD2 (7 bases). The germline CDR1 and CDR2 sequences are SGHTA and FQGNSA. The CDR3 totals 13 residues. Trimming cost V 5 bases and J 10 bases, with 18 bases left between them. CDR3 in amino acids: CASSPEGGRGQYF. The CDR3 nucleotides read TGTGCCAGCAGCCCAGAGGGGGGGCGCGGCCAGTACTTC.

In its sample, this clonotype was seen many times. This chain uses TRBV13 with TRBJ1-2, with 9 bases lining up with TRBD1. CDR3 length: 16 amino acids. In germline, CDR1 is PRHDT, CDR2 FYEKMQ (reference sequence). After removal of 0 bases from V and 1 base from J, the junction contained 3 bases not matched to a gene. The CDR3 sequence is CASSLGQGAGNYGYTF. CDR3 coding DNA: TGTGCCAGCAGCTTAGGACAGGGGGCCGGTAACTATGGCTACACCTTC.